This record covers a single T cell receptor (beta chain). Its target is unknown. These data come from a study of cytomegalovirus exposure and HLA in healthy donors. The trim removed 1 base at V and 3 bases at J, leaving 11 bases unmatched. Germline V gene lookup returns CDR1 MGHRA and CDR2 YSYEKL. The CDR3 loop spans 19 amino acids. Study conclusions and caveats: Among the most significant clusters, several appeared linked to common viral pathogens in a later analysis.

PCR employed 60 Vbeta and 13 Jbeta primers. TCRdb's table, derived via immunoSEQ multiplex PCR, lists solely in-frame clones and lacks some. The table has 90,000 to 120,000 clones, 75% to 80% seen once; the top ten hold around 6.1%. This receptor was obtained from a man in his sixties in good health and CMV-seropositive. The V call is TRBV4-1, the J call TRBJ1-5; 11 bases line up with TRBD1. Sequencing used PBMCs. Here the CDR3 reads CASSQAWTGGFQDNQPQHF. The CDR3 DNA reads TGCGCCAGCAGCCAAGCGTGGACAGGGGGCTTTCAAGACAATCAGCCCCAGCATTTT.